These 15 T cell receptor beta chains originate from one sample sequenced in a study of cytomegalovirus exposure and HLA in healthy donors. The PCR used 60 Vbeta and 13 Jbeta primers. Sequencing used immunoSEQ multiplex PCR; TCRdb keeps in-frame clones, though not all of them. The repertoire holds around 130,000 clones, with about 86% as singletons. Sequencing was done on a sample of PBMCs. The receptors were gathered from a man younger than 35 in good health and CMV-seronegative.

V usage is TRBV7-9 and J usage is TRBJ1-5; no clear D gene. This CDR3 is 15 amino acids long. The V end lost 0 bases, the J end lost 3 bases, and 9 bases lay between the germline ends. Germline CDR1 is SEHNR and CDR2 is FQNEAQ (reference sequence). The CDR3 reads CASSLAAHNNQPQHF. The CDR3 DNA reads TGTGCCAGCAGCTTAGCGGCACACAACAATCAGCCCCAGCATTTT.

This clone was seen only a few times. The gene calls are TRBV2 and TRBJ1-6, with unresolved D. This CDR3 spans 14 amino acids. V was trimmed by 11 bases and J by 0 bases, leaving 11 bases between them. CDR1 is SNHLY and CDR2 is FYNNEI in the germline V gene. CDR3 in amino acids: CAFGGSSYNSPLHF. Written as DNA, the CDR3 is TGTGCCTTCGGCGGGAGCTCCTATAATTCACCCCTCCACTTT.

The chain links TRBV28 to TRBJ1-5; possible D gene TRBD1, 6 bases. Trimming cost V 5 bases and J 2 bases, with 16 bases left between them. Germline CDR1 reads MDHEN; CDR2 reads SYDVKM. The CDR3 sequence is 16 residues long. CDR3 protein: CASSPTQGLGNQPQHF. The CDR3 region has the DNA TGTGCCAGCAGTCCAACACAGGGCTTGGGCAATCAGCCCCAGCATTTT.

The rearrangement uses TRBV27 and TRBJ1-6; D may be TRBD1 (5 bases). CDR3 length: 16 amino acids. V lost 0 bases and J lost 7, with 13 bases in between. Per germline, CDR1 MNHEY and CDR2 SMNVEV (reference sequence). CDR3: CASSLSGGLANSPLHF. The CDR3 DNA reads as TGTGCCAGCAGTTTATCGGGGGGTCTGGCCAATTCACCCCTCCACTTT.

The chain combines TRBV7-2 with TRBJ2-1, with D tentatively TRBD2 (6 bases). With 6 bases removed from V and 4 bases from J, the gap between germline ends came to 19 bases. The germline gives CDR1 SGHTA, CDR2 FQGNSA. The CDR3 spans 16 residues. CDR3 amino acids: CASSRHGRDSYNEQFF. CDR3 in DNA: TGTGCCAGCAGTCGTCATGGCAGGGACTCATACAATGAGCAGTTCTTC.

This chain links TRBV6-1 with TRBJ1-1; 9 bases align to TRBD1. The CDR3 is 17 residues long. Trimming took 4 bases from V and 1 from J; bases not matched to a gene: 10. Per the germline V gene, CDR1 is MNHNS and CDR2 is SASEGT. The CDR3 sequence: CASSVGTGSVGNTEAFF. The DNA for the CDR3 is TGTGCCAGCAGTGTTGGGACAGGGTCGGTGGGGAACACTGAAGCTTTCTTT.

The genes are TRBV11-2 and TRBJ2-7, with D unclear. The CDR3 spans 10 residues. Germline V CDR1 and CDR2: SGHAT, FQNNGV. Trimming took 5 bases from V and 3 from J, leaving 2 bases between them. CDR3 sequence reads: CASSHYEQYF. The CDR3 DNA reads TGTGCCAGCAGCCACTACGAGCAGTACTTC.

The V and J genes are TRBV5-1 and TRBJ1-4; 8 nucleotides line up with TRBD1. Germline V CDR1 and CDR2: SGHRS, YFSETQ. CDR3 length: 16 residues. Germline trimming cut 0 bases from V and 8 bases from J; bases unmatched to any gene: 9. CDR3 protein: CASSLGRQGAGEKLFF. As DNA, the CDR3 is TGCGCCAGCAGCTTGGGACGGCAGGGGGCAGGCGAAAAACTGTTTTTT.

The V call is TRBV5-1, the J call TRBJ2-2; TRBD1 matches at 11 bases. Trimming cost V 6 bases and J 5 bases; bases outside gene matches: 6. CDR1 is SGHRS and CDR2 is YFSETQ in the germline V gene. This CDR3 is 15 amino acids long. The CDR3 DNA reads TGCGCCAGCAAACCTGGACAGGGGGCAACCGGGGAGCTGTTTTTT. It yields the protein CASKPGQGATGELFF.

V is TRBV19 and J is TRBJ1-1; weak D call: TRBD1 (5 bases). CDR3 length equals 13 residues. V dropped 4 bases and J dropped 5 bases, with 11 bases sitting between them. Germline CDR1 and CDR2: LNHDA and SQIVND (reference sequence). CDR3 nucleotides: TGTGCCAGTAGTACCAGGGTTGGAACTGAAGCTTTCTTT. Amino acid sequence: CASSTRVGTEAFF.

The chain combines TRBV10-3 with TRBJ2-2; 7 positions match TRBD2. The germline V gene encodes CDR1 ENHRY and CDR2 SYGVKD. CDR3 size: 15 residues. Trimming took 4 bases from V and 1 from J; bases not matched to a gene: 3. The CDR3 region has the DNA TGTGCCATCAGTGCCAGCGGGGTGAACACCGGGGAGCTGTTTTTT. Protein: CAISASGVNTGELFF.

The chain uses TRBV14 and TRBJ1-2, with D possibly being TRBD1 (6 bases). The CDR3 is made up of 12 amino acids. Germline CDR1 is SGHDN and CDR2 is FVKESK. The V end was cut by 3 bases, the J end by 8 bases, with 10 bases between. CDR3 protein: CASSQGAEGYTF. As DNA, the CDR3 is TGTGCCAGCAGCCAGGGGGCTGAAGGCTACACCTTC. Supplemented by reference TRBV14 and TRBJ1-2, the full variable domain reads EAGVTQFPSHSVIEKGQTVTLRCDPISGHDNLYWYRRVMGKEIKFLLHFVKESKQDESGMPNNRFLAERTGGTYSTLKVQPAELEDSGVYFCASSQGAEGYTFGSGTRLTVV.

The rearrangement uses TRBV28 and TRBJ2-5, with TRBD2 matching over 15 bases. CDR3 size: 20 residues. V lost 3 bases, J lost 6 bases, and 17 bases stayed unmatched. Germline lookup yields CDR1 MDHEN and CDR2 SYDVKM. This chain's CDR3 is CASSFQPGLAGGLPWQTQYF. DNA of the CDR3: TGTGCCAGCAGTTTTCAGCCGGGACTAGCGGGGGGCCTTCCGTGGCAGACCCAGTACTTC.

The chain couples TRBV27 to TRBJ2-7, with 8 bases fitting TRBD1. The CDR3 consists of 13 residues. The junction had 6 bases not matched to a gene; V was cut back by 4 bases and J by 7 bases. CDR1 is MNHEY, CDR2 SMNVEV, per germline (reference sequence). The CDR3 nucleotides are TGTGCCAGCAGTTCTCGGACAGGGCGGGAGCAGTACTTC. Its translation is CASSSRTGREQYF.

The chain is built from TRBV30 and TRBJ1-5; D remains unclear. V was trimmed by 4 bases and J by 11 bases, leaving 6 bases between them. Germline CDR1 GTSNPN, CDR2 SVGIG (reference sequence). This CDR3 has 9 residues. In nucleotides, the CDR3 is TGTGCCTGGATGACTTCCCAGCATTTT. Encoded protein: CAWMTSQHF. Together with reference TRBV30 and TRBJ1-5, the CDR3 gives the full variable domain: SQTIHQWPATLVQPVGSPLSLECTVEGTSNPNLYWYRQAAGRGLQLLFYSVGIGQISSEVPQNLSASRPQDRQFILSSKKLLLSDSGFYLCAWMTSQHFGDGTRLSIL.